These 6 T cell receptor beta chains came from one sample sequenced in a study of Ad26.COV2.S vaccination and SARS-CoV-2 variants. The treatment here: 15 to 20 received Ad26.COV2.S at low or high dose, single or two shots; roughly five received placebo; per-sample allocation not given. Sampling was done on day 63 after the first vaccine or placebo injection. TCRdb's table, derived via immunoSEQ multiplex PCR, lists solely in-frame clones and lacks some. Here the sample spans over 400,000 clones, 90% being singletons. The sample was peripheral blood, taken in a trial of Ad26.COV2.S vaccine versus placebo. All receptors derive from a person aged 18-65 years who received the Ad26.COV2.S COVID-19 vaccine or a placebo.

In its sample, this clone was seen a few times. The chain is built from TRBV7-2 and TRBJ2-3, with D tentatively TRBD2 (5 bases). The CDR3 consists of 17 residues. Between the trimmed V and J ends, which lost 5 bases and 2 bases, there was a span of 20 bases. Germline V gene lookup returns CDR1 SGHTA and CDR2 FQGNSA. The CDR3 DNA reads as TGTGCCAGCAGCCCCCCCTTGGGTTTCGGGAACACAGATACGCAGTATTTT. Its translation is CASSPPLGFGNTDTQYF. Looking up the rest from reference TRBV7-2 and TRBJ2-3 gives the full variable domain: GAGVSQSPSNKVTEKGKDVELRCDPISGHTALYWYRQSLGQGLEFLIYFQGNSAPDKSGLPSDRFSAERTGGSVSTLTIQRTQQEDSAVYLCASSPPLGFGNTDTQYFGPGTRLTVL.

V usage is TRBV5-8 and J usage is TRBJ2-3; perhaps D is TRBD1 or TRBD2 (6 bases each). This CDR3 comprises 15 residues. CDR1 SGHTS and CDR2 YDEGEE come from the germline V gene. The V end was cut by 0 bases, the J end by 4 bases, with 12 bases between. CDR3 bases: TGTGCCAGCAGCTTGGTTACGGAGGGGGCAGATACGCAGTATTTT. It is translated as CASSLVTEGADTQYF.

This clone occurred once. The chain carries TRBV25-1 and TRBJ2-2; D uncertain. The V gene's germline CDR1 is MGHDK and CDR2 SYGVNS. V was shortened by 0 bases and J by 0 bases, with 8 bases between the two germline ends. This CDR3 comprises 16 residues. The CDR3 nucleotides read TGTGCCAGCAGTGAATATGGGTCAGCGAACACCGGGGAGCTGTTTTTT. The encoded protein is CASSEYGSANTGELFF.

This sequence joins TRBV2 and TRBJ2-5, with TRBD2 matching 11 bases. Germline values: CDR1 SNHLY, CDR2 FYNNEI. V lost 1 base to trimming and J lost 5 bases; unmatched junction nucleotides: 9. The CDR3 loop spans 17 amino acids. The CDR3 region has the DNA TGTGCCAGCAGTGAAGGGGGGCTAGCGGGAGGAGGGGAGACCCAGTACTTC. This gives the protein CASSEGGLAGGGETQYF.

This clone was seen a few times. This sample includes further DNA sequences coding for the same CDR3. The chain joins TRBV11-3 to TRBJ1-1, with D unclear. Trimming took 1 base from V and 1 from J, leaving 4 bases between them. The CDR3 spans 13 residues. Germline V gene lookup returns CDR1 SGHNT and CDR2 YENEEA. The DNA of the CDR3 is TGTGCCAGCAGCTTAGGAGAGAACACTGAAGCTTTCTTT. It translates to CASSLGENTEAFF.

The rearrangement links TRBV19 to TRBJ1-2; TRBD1 agrees at 8 bases. The CDR3 contains 16 residues. CDR1 is LNHDA and CDR2 is SQIVND in the germline V gene (reference sequence). The trim removed 3 bases at V and 3 bases at J, leaving 9 bases unmatched. CDR3 region: CASSIFSRQGYYGYTF. The CDR3 DNA sequence: TGTGCCAGTAGTATTTTCTCCCGACAGGGGTACTATGGCTACACCTTC.